Presented here are 27 T cell receptor beta chains from one specimen sequenced in a study of technical replicates of blood from four donors. Clones were sequenced by immunoSEQ multiplex PCR, and TCRdb holds only the in-frame ones, with some missing. Counted here are fewer than 90,000 clones, roughly 93% occurring once; the ten biggest clones make up 0.25%. Sequenced input: T cells isolated from PBMCs. The receptor source for this set is a human donor in good health.

The chain combines TRBV13 with TRBJ2-2, with a tentative D call TRBD2 (5 bases). This CDR3 spans 16 amino acids. The germline gives CDR1 PRHDT, CDR2 FYEKMQ (reference sequence). With 2 bases removed from V and 7 bases from J, the gap between germline ends came to 17 bases. The CDR3 region has the DNA TGTGCCAGCAGCTTAACCCTGGGCAGTGCGGGCGGGGAGCTGTTTTTT. Protein sequence: CASSLTLGSAGGELFF.

V is TRBV18 and J is TRBJ1-1; 9 nucleotides agree with TRBD1. The CDR3 is 16 amino acids. J lost 5 bases, V lost 3 bases, and 10 bases had no gene match. The germline V gene has CDR1 KGHSH and CDR2 LQKENI. Here the CDR3 reads CASSPYGRTGETEAFF. For the CDR3, the DNA is TGTGCCAGCTCACCTTACGGGAGGACAGGGGAGACTGAAGCTTTCTTT.

This sequence joins TRBV2 and TRBJ1-5, with a weak D call TRBD1 (6 bases). Trimming shortened V by 6 bases and J by 5 bases, and 11 bases separated the two germline ends. Germline-derived CDR1 and CDR2 are SNHLY and FYNNEI. The CDR3 runs to 13 residues. This CDR3 reads CASSLQGDQPQHF. The CDR3 region has the DNA TGTGCCAGCAGCCTACAGGGCGATCAGCCCCAGCATTTT.

A remark on this clone: The same CDR3 also results from other DNA sequences found in this sample. The chain links TRBV6-5 to TRBJ1-2; tentatively, D is TRBD1 (6 bases). Germline V CDR1 and CDR2: MNHEY, SVGAGI. The CDR3 is 13 amino acids. Deletions cut 6 bases from V and 2 bases from J, with 10 bases between. CDR3 sequence reads: CASSPGHNYGYTF. The CDR3 nucleotides read TGTGCCAGCAGCCCGGGACACAACTATGGCTACACCTTC.

V and J are TRBV5-1 and TRBJ2-7, with TRBD1 identical over 7 bases. Unmatched junction bases numbered 7, after V lost 0 bases and J lost 4 bases. Looked up from germline, CDR1 is SGHRS and CDR2 is YFSETQ. This CDR3 is 15 amino acids long. Here the CDR3 reads CASSLAETGSYEQYF. CDR3 bases: TGCGCCAGCAGCTTGGCTGAGACAGGGTCTTACGAGCAGTACTTC.

This clone was observed once. The chain recombines TRBV11-2 with TRBJ1-2; D gene uncertain. Germline CDR1 is SGHAT and CDR2 is FQNNGV. CDR3 length equals 14 residues. Trimming took off 4 bases at V and 4 bases at J, with 13 bases between the two ends. The CDR3 DNA reads as TGTGCCAGCAGCTCCGGGTCGGCCATCTATGGCTACACCTTC. It codes for CASSSGSAIYGYTF.

In its sample, this clone was seen once. V and J are TRBV5-8 and TRBJ2-5; no clear D gene. CDR3 length: 14 residues. V was clipped by 7 bases and J by 6 bases, with 19 bases between them. CDR1 is SGHTS, CDR2 YDEGEE, per germline. The CDR3 DNA reads as TGTGCCAGCGGCCTATCGTACTATTCTAAGACCCAGTACTTC. Its translation: CASGLSYYSKTQYF. Using reference TRBV5-8 and TRBJ2-5 for the parts outside the CDR3, the full variable domain is EAGVTQSPTHLIKTRGQQATLRCSPISGHTSVYWYQQALGLGLQFLLWYDEGEERNRGNFPPRFSGRQFPNYSSELNVNALELEDSALYLCASGLSYYSKTQYFGPGTRLLVL.

The V call is TRBV6-5, the J call TRBJ2-7; D gene ambiguous. CDR1 and CDR2 from the germline V gene are MNHEY and SVGAGI. The ends were cut back, 2 bases at V and 3 bases at J, with 8 bases in the middle. The CDR3 has 13 residues. The CDR3 sequence: CASSYAPGYEQYF. The CDR3, as DNA: TGTGCCAGCAGTTACGCCCCCGGCTACGAGCAGTACTTC.

V usage is TRBV30 and J usage is TRBJ1-2, with a tentative D call TRBD1 (5 bases). Germline lookup yields CDR1 GTSNPN and CDR2 SVGIG (reference sequence). The V and J ends lost 7 bases and 2 bases respectively, with 14 bases between them. The CDR3 loop spans 13 amino acids. The CDR3 coding sequence is TGTGCCTCCCGGTCCCCAGGGAACTATGGCTACACCTTC. It encodes CASRSPGNYGYTF.

V and J are TRBV19 and TRBJ2-3; TRBD2 matches 8 bases. V lost 5 bases, J lost 2 bases, and 6 bases stayed unmatched. Germline CDR1 LNHDA, CDR2 SQIVND (reference sequence). This CDR3 spans 15 amino acids. The chain's CDR3 is CASSYSGGITDTQYF. The CDR3 bases are TGTGCCAGTAGTTACAGCGGGGGCATCACAGATACGCAGTATTTT.

The chain uses TRBV7-2 and TRBJ2-7, with 10 bases matching TRBD2. The CDR3 sequence is 16 residues long. V trimming: 1 base; J trimming: 2 bases; junction bases outside the gene matches: 5. Germline V gives CDR1 SGHTA, CDR2 FQGNSA. The chain's CDR3 is CASSLVRAGGTYEQYF. The CDR3 DNA follows: TGTGCCAGCAGCTTAGTTAGAGCGGGGGGGACCTACGAGCAGTACTTC.

The chain carries TRBV19 and TRBJ2-2; 11 nucleotides align to TRBD2. Germline lookup yields CDR1 LNHDA and CDR2 SQIVND (reference sequence). The CDR3 is made up of 15 amino acids. The trim removed 4 bases at V and 5 bases at J, leaving 3 bases unmatched. The CDR3 here is CASSSASGGTGELFF. CDR3 DNA sequence: TGTGCCAGTAGTAGCGCTAGCGGGGGGACCGGGGAGCTGTTTTTT.

The chain combines TRBV21-1 with TRBJ2-7; the D call in the table, TRBD1, was not verified against the DNA. TRBV21-1 is marked as a pseudogene. This CDR3 is built from 15 residues. CDR3 nucleotide sequence: TGTGCCAGCAGTGAACCGGGACAGACCTCCTACGAGCAGTACTTC. Its translation: CASSEPGQTSYEQYF.

This clone was detected once. The chain uses TRBV27 and TRBJ1-2; a weak D match, TRBD1 (5 bases). The CDR3 runs 14 residues. Germline CDR1 MNHEY, CDR2 SMNVEV (reference sequence). V was shortened by 5 bases and J by 5 bases, with 15 bases between the two germline ends. CDR3 sequence: CASSREGVAYGYTF. CDR3 DNA sequence: TGTGCCAGCAGTAGGGAAGGGGTTGCGTATGGCTACACCTTC.

The J gene is TRBJ2-3, the V gene TRBV5-1; D gene ambiguous. Trimming removed 0 bases from V and 0 bases from J, with 5 bases in between. Germline V CDR1 and CDR2: SGHRS, YFSETQ. This CDR3 contains 14 residues. CDR3 residues: CASSLALSTDTQYF. In DNA form, the CDR3 reads TGCGCCAGCAGCTTGGCCCTGAGCACAGATACGCAGTATTTT.

The chain combines TRBV7-8 with TRBJ1-2, with D perhaps TRBD1 (6 bases). CDR1 SGHVS and CDR2 FQNEAQ come from the germline V gene. Trimming removed 0 bases at V and 3 bases at J, with 11 bases between. CDR3 length equals 15 residues. The CDR3 DNA is TGTGCCAGCAGCTTAGCCCTGGGACAATACTATGGCTACACCTTC. It encodes CASSLALGQYYGYTF.

This chain uses TRBV5-4 with TRBJ2-7; 11 nucleotides line up with TRBD2. V lost 4 bases, J lost 4 bases, and 10 bases stayed unmatched. From germline, CDR1 is SGHNT and CDR2 YYREEE (reference sequence). The CDR3 is 16 amino acids. The CDR3 nucleotides are TGTGCCAGCAGCACCGGACTAGCGGGTGCCCAATACGAGCAGTACTTC. It specifies CASSTGLAGAQYEQYF. Full variable domain (outside the CDR3, taken from reference TRBV5-4 and TRBJ2-7): ETGVTQSPTHLIKTRGQQVTLRCSSQSGHNTVSWYQQALGQGPQFIFQYYREEENGRGNFPPRFSGLQFPNYSSELNVNALELDDSALYLCASSTGLAGAQYEQYFGPGTRLTVT.

Here the CDR3 reads CASSQEASGNTDTQYF. The CDR3 DNA sequence: TGCGCCAGCAGCCAAGAGGCTAGCGGGAACACAGATACGCAGTATTTT. The chain joins TRBV4-1 to TRBJ2-3, with 9 bases identical to TRBD2. This CDR3 has 16 residues. Germline values: CDR1 MGHRA, CDR2 YSYEKL. The V and J ends lost 0 bases and 2 bases, in that order; junction bases with no gene match: 3.

The chain links TRBV4-1 to TRBJ2-1; 7 nucleotides agree with TRBD2. V lost 1 base to trimming and J lost 4 bases; unmatched junction nucleotides: 4. Per the germline V gene, CDR1 is MGHRA and CDR2 is YSYEKL. CDR3 length: 15 amino acids. The CDR3 nucleotides are TGCGCCAGCAGCCAAGTTAGCGGGTCTTACAATGAGCAGTTCTTC. Encoded protein: CASSQVSGSYNEQFF.

The chain carries TRBV27 and TRBJ2-7, with 7 bases lining up with TRBD2. CDR1 and CDR2 from the germline V gene are MNHEY and SMNVEV (reference sequence). The CDR3 spans 18 residues. With 3 bases clipped from V and 4 bases from J, the junction kept 18 bases outside the gene matches. CDR3 protein: CASSFLSGRAGVSYEQYF. Here the CDR3 DNA reads TGTGCCAGCAGTTTCCTTAGTGGGAGGGCCGGTGTTTCGTACGAGCAGTACTTC.

The chain has TRBV27 and TRBJ1-4; no definite D call. With 6 bases removed from V and 0 bases from J, the gap between germline ends came to 5 bases. Germline CDR1 reads MNHEY; CDR2 reads SMNVEV (reference sequence). The CDR3 consists of 13 residues. CDR3 sequence reads: CASSFATNEKLFF. In DNA form, the CDR3 reads TGTGCCAGCAGCTTTGCAACTAATGAAAAACTGTTTTTT.

The V and J genes are TRBV15 and TRBJ1-4, with D perhaps TRBD1 (5 bases). CDR3 size: 14 residues. The germline V gene encodes CDR1 LNHNV and CDR2 YYDKDF (reference sequence). The V gene lost 0 bases and the J gene lost 8 bases, with 10 bases spanning the gap. The CDR3, as DNA: TGTGCCACCAGCAGAGATATGGGGCCCGAAAAACTGTTTTTT. Translated, it gives CATSRDMGPEKLFF.

Here the CDR3 reads CASSPFVGGADEQFF. CDR3 bases: TGTGCCAGCAGCCCCTTCGTGGGGGGGGCCGATGAGCAGTTCTTC. The gene calls are TRBV14 and TRBJ2-1; a possible D gene is TRBD2 (7 bases). V lost 4 bases, J lost 8 bases, and 18 bases lay in between. The CDR3 runs to 15 residues. Germline lookup yields CDR1 SGHDN and CDR2 FVKESK.

The genes are TRBV7-9 and TRBJ2-2; the D gene is possibly TRBD2 (7 bases). V was cut by 4 bases and J by 6 bases, with 21 bases left in between. CDR1 and CDR2 (germline): SEHNR, FQNEAQ (reference sequence). The CDR3 contains 17 residues. The CDR3 loop is CASSSEEGGRFPGELFF. As DNA, the CDR3 is TGTGCCAGCAGCTCCGAGGAGGGGGGGCGTTTCCCCGGGGAGCTGTTTTTT. Looking up the rest from reference TRBV7-9 and TRBJ2-2 gives the full variable domain: DTGVSQNPRHKITKRGQNVTFRCDPISEHNRLYWYRQTLGQGPEFLTYFQNEAQLEKSRLLSDRFSAERPKGSFSTLEIQRTEQGDSAMYLCASSSEEGGRFPGELFFGEGSRLTVL.

This chain joins TRBV30 and TRBJ1-5; D unresolved. Germline assignment: CDR1 GTSNPN and CDR2 SVGIG (reference sequence). The CDR3 loop spans 13 amino acids. Trimming shortened V by 4 bases and J by 1 base, and 8 bases separated the two germline ends. CDR3 loop: CAWNPGSNQPQHF. For the CDR3, the DNA is TGTGCCTGGAATCCCGGGAGCAATCAGCCCCAGCATTTT.

CDR3 sequence: CASSLTFLGGREQYF. DNA of the CDR3: TGTGCCAGCAGTTTAACGTTCTTGGGGGGGCGGGAGCAGTATTTT. The rearrangement uses TRBV27 and TRBJ2-3; tentatively, D is TRBD2 (7 bases). The CDR3 spans 15 residues. V was shortened by 2 bases and J by 11 bases, with 20 bases between the two germline ends. The germline V gene encodes CDR1 MNHEY and CDR2 SMNVEV (reference sequence).

This chain uses TRBV7-9 with TRBJ1-1, with 8 bases that match TRBD1. Germline CDR1 is SEHNR and CDR2 is FQNEAQ (reference sequence). The ends lost 5 bases at V and 1 base at J; junction bases unmatched: 12. The CDR3 spans 17 residues. DNA for the CDR3: TGTGCCAGCAGCCCACGACAGGGGATAGGTCGGAACACTGAAGCTTTCTTT. Translated, it gives CASSPRQGIGRNTEAFF.